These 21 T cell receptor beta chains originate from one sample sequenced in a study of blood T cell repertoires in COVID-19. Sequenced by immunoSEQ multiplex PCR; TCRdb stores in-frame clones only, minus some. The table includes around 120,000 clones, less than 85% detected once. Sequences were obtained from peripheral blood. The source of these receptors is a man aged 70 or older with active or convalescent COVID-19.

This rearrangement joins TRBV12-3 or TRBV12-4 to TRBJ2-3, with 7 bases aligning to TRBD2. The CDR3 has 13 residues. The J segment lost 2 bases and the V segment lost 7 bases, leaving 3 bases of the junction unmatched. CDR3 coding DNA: TGTGCCAGCACTCGGGACTACACAGATACGCAGTATTTT. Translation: CASTRDYTDTQYF.

The CDR3 here is CSVVVRGGEKLFF. The CDR3 region has the DNA TGCAGCGTTGTGGTCAGGGGTGGTGAAAAACTGTTTTTT. The V and J genes are TRBV29-1 and TRBJ1-4; D perhaps matches TRBD1 (6 bases). This CDR3 spans 13 amino acids. The V gene lost 4 bases and the J gene lost 7 bases, with 13 bases spanning the gap. Germline values: CDR1 SQVTM, CDR2 ANQGSEA.

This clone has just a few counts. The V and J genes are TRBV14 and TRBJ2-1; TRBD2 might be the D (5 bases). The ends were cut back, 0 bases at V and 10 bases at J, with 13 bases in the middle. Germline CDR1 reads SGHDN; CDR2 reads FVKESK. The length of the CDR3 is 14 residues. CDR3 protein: CASSQDSSSREQFF. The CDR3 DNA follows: TGTGCCAGCAGCCAAGATTCTAGCTCGAGGGAGCAGTTCTTC.

CDR3 protein: CASSHRGEQFF. CDR3 nucleotide sequence: TGTGCCAGCAGCCATCGGGGGGAGCAGTTCTTC. J is TRBJ2-1 and V is TRBV3-1 (or the pseudogene TRBV3-2); D is possibly TRBD2 (6 bases). Germline lookup yields CDR1 LGHDT and CDR2 YNNKEL (reference sequence). CDR3 length: 11 residues. V lost 3 bases to trimming and J lost 10 bases, with 7 bases between them.

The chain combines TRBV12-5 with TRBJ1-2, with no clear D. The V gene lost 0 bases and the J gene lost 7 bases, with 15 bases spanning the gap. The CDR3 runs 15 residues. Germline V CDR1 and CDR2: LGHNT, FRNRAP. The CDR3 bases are TGTGCTAGTGGTTTGGTAGGGCCTGGAGGGATTGGCTACACCTTC. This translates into CASGLVGPGGIGYTF.

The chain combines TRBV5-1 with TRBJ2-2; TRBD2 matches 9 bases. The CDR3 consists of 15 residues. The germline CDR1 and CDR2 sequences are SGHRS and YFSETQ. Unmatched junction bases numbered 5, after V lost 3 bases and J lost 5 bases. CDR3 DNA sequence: TGCGCCAGCAGCTCAGCGGGAGGAGAAACCGGGGAGCTGTTTTTT. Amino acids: CASSSAGGETGELFF.

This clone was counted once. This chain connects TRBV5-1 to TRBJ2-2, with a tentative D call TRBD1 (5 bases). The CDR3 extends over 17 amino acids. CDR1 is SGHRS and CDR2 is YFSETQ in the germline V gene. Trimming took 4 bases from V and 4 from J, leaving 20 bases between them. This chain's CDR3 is CASSRSRDSYGTGELFF. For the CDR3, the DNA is TGCGCCAGCAGCCGCTCCCGCGACAGTTATGGCACCGGGGAGCTGTTTTTT.

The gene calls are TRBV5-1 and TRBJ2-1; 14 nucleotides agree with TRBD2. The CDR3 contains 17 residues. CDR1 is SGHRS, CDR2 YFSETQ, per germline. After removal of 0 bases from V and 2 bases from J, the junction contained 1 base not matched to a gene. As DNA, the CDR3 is TGCGCCAGCAGCTTGGGACTAGCGGGAGGGGCCTACAATGAGCAGTTCTTC. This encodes CASSLGLAGGAYNEQFF.

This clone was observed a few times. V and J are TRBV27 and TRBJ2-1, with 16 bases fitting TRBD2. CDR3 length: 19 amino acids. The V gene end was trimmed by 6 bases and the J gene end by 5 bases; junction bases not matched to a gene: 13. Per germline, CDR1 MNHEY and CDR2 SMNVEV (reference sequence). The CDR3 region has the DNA TGTGCCAGCAGGTCCCGGGGACTAGCGGGAGGGCCAGTGAACAATGAGCAGTTCTTC. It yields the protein CASRSRGLAGGPVNNEQFF.

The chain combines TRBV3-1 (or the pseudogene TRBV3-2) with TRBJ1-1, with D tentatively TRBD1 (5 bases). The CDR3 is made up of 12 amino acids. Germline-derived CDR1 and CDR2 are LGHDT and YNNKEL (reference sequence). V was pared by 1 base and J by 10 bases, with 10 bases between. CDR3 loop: CASSQASRGAFF. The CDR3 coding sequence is TGTGCCAGCAGCCAAGCTTCTAGGGGAGCTTTCTTT.

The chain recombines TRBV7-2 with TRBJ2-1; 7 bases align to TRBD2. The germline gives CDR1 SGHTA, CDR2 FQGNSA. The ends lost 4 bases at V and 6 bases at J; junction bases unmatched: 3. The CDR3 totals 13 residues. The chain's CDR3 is CASSSSGGNEQFF. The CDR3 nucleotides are TGTGCCAGCAGCTCCTCGGGGGGCAATGAGCAGTTCTTC.

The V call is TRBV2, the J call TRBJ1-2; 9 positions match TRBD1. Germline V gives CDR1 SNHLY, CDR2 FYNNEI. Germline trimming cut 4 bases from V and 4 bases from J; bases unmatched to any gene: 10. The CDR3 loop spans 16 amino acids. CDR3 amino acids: CASSAGTGRPVYGYTF. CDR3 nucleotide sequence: TGTGCCAGCAGTGCCGGGACAGGGCGACCTGTCTATGGCTACACCTTC.

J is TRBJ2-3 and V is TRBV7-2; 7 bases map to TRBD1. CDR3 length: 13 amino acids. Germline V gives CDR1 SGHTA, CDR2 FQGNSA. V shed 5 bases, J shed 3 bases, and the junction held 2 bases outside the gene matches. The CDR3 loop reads CASSRQGTDTQYF. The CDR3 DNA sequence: TGTGCCAGCAGCCGACAGGGAACAGATACGCAGTATTTT.

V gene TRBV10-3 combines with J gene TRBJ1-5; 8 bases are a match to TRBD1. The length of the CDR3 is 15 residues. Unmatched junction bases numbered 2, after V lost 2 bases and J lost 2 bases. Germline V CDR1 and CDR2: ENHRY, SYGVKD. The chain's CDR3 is CAISEQTGGNQPQHF. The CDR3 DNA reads TGTGCCATCAGTGAGCAGACAGGGGGCAATCAGCCCCAGCATTTT.

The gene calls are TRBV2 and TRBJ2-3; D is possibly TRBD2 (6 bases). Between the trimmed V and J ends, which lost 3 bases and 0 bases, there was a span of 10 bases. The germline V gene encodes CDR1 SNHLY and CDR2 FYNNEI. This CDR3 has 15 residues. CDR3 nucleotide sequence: TGTGCCAGCAGTGAGGGGACTTCTAGCACAGATACGCAGTATTTT. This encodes CASSEGTSSTDTQYF.

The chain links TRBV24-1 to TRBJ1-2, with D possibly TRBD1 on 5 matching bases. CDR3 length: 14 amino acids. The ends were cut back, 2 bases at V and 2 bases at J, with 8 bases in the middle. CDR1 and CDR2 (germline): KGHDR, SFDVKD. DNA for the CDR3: TGTGCCACCAGTGATTCGGCAGGGAACTATGGCTACACCTTC. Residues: CATSDSAGNYGYTF.

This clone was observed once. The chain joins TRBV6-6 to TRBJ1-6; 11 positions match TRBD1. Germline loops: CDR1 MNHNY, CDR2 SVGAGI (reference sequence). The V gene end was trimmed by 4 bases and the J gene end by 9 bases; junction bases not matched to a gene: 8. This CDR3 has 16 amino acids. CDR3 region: CASSSSGTGGFSPLHF. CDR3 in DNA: TGTGCCAGCAGTTCCTCCGGGACAGGGGGTTTTTCACCCCTCCACTTT.

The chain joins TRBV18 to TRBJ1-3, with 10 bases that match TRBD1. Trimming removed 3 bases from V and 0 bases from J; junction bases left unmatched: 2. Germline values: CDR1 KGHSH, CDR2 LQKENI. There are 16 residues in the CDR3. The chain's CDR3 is CASSPDRGASGNTIYF. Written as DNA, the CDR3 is TGTGCCAGCTCACCGGACAGGGGGGCCTCTGGAAACACCATATATTTT.

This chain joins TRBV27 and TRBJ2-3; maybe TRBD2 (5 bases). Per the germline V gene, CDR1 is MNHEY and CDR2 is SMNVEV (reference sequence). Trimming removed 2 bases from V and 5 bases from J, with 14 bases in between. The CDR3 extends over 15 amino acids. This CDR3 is CASSLGWAGVDTQYF. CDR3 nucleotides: TGTGCCAGCAGTTTAGGGTGGGCGGGTGTAGATACGCAGTATTTT.

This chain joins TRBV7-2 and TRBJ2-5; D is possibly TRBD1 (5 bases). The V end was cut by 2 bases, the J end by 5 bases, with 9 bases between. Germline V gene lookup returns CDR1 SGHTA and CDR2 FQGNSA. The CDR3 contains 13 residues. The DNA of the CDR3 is TGTGCCAGCAGCTTAAGTAACAGGGAGACCCAGTACTTC. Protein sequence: CASSLSNRETQYF. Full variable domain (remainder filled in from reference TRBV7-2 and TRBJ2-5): GAGVSQSPSNKVTEKGKDVELRCDPISGHTALYWYRQSLGQGLEFLIYFQGNSAPDKSGLPSDRFSAERTGGSVSTLTIQRTQQEDSAVYLCASSLSNRETQYFGPGTRLLVL.

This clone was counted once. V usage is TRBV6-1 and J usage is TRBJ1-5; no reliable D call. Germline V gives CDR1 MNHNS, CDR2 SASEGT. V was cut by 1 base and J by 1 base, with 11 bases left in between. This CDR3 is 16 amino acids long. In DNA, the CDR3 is TGTGCCAGCAGTGAAGGGAGTACCTCCAGCAATCAGCCCCAGCATTTT. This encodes CASSEGSTSSNQPQHF.